Listed below are T cell receptor beta chains from one sample, sequenced in a study of T cell responses to AZD1222 COVID-19 vaccine. Assay used: immunoSEQ multiplex PCR; TCRdb lists only in-frame clones, some missing. The data contain approximately 150,000 clones, approximately 90% of them singletons. The sample here was peripheral blood, taken on day 0 of AZD1222 vaccination. These receptors were collected from an adult in good health. Both conserved end residues are part of each CDR3. Each record gives: CDR3 protein, V gene, J gene, clone size. A clone size is listed for some rows: how often the clone was seen (once, few, many), or a class if it is expanded.

CDR3aa: CASSGVADTQYF
v_gene: TRBV7-3
j_gene: TRBJ2-3
abundance: NA

CDR3aa: CASGLAGTYNEQFF
v_gene: TRBV6-5
j_gene: TRBJ2-1
abundance: NA

CDR3aa: CATSAGSGSPGDEQYF
v_gene: TRBV24-1
j_gene: TRBJ2-7
abundance: NA

CDR3aa: CSARTGNGYTF
v_gene: TRBV29-1
j_gene: TRBJ1-2
abundance: NA

CDR3aa: CASSLKENEQFF
v_gene: TRBV27
j_gene: TRBJ2-1
abundance: NA

CDR3aa: CACRQSSSYEQYF
v_gene: TRBV2
j_gene: TRBJ2-7
abundance: NA

CDR3aa: CASSLGQGAGYGYTF
v_gene: TRBV7-2
j_gene: TRBJ1-2
abundance: NA

CDR3aa: CATGNNQPQHF
v_gene: TRBV15
j_gene: TRBJ1-5
abundance: once

CDR3aa: CASSLGGPETQYF
v_gene: TRBV7-9
j_gene: TRBJ2-5
abundance: NA

CDR3aa: CASSFKENYGYTF
v_gene: TRBV6-5
j_gene: TRBJ1-2
abundance: NA

CDR3aa: CASSLGGQPQHF
v_gene: TRBV28
j_gene: TRBJ1-5
abundance: NA

CDR3aa: CATSDPSADRETQYF
v_gene: TRBV24-1
j_gene: TRBJ2-5
abundance: NA

CDR3aa: CATSRERASAGNEQFF
v_gene: TRBV15
j_gene: TRBJ2-1
abundance: NA

CDR3aa: CASSLEKAAADEQYF
v_gene: TRBV11-3
j_gene: TRBJ2-7
abundance: NA

CDR3aa: CASSTGTGNYGYTF
v_gene: TRBV5-1
j_gene: TRBJ1-2
abundance: NA

CDR3aa: CASSYLAGISTDTQYF
v_gene: TRBV6-2/TRBV6-3
j_gene: TRBJ2-3
abundance: NA

CDR3aa: CASSWDRGQLMDTIYF
v_gene: TRBV6-5
j_gene: TRBJ1-3
abundance: NA

CDR3aa: CAWSTRSGNTIYF
v_gene: TRBV30
j_gene: TRBJ1-3
abundance: NA

CDR3aa: CASSVEGFRLAGSNEQFF
v_gene: TRBV9
j_gene: TRBJ2-1
abundance: NA

CDR3aa: CASMRTGVTETQYF
v_gene: TRBV6-5
j_gene: TRBJ2-5
abundance: NA

CDR3aa: CASTWVGTNTGELFF
v_gene: TRBV2
j_gene: TRBJ2-2
abundance: NA

CDR3aa: CTSRKRVSETRAGEQYF
v_gene: TRBV1
j_gene: TRBJ2-7
abundance: NA

CDR3aa: CASSFRGNQPQHF
v_gene: TRBV5-1
j_gene: TRBJ1-5
abundance: NA

CDR3aa: CASSGKIRRGTGELFF
v_gene: TRBV27
j_gene: TRBJ2-2
abundance: NA

CDR3aa: CAISEGSGRPLHF
v_gene: TRBV10-3
j_gene: TRBJ1-6
abundance: NA

CDR3aa: CASSVLPRWAEQFF
v_gene: TRBV27
j_gene: TRBJ2-1
abundance: NA

CDR3aa: CATSDPGNANTGELFF
v_gene: TRBV24-1
j_gene: TRBJ2-2
abundance: NA

CDR3aa: CASSQVSGGFSGANVLTF
v_gene: TRBV4-2
j_gene: TRBJ2-6
abundance: NA